This TCR beta chain was retrieved from a study of T-cell reconstitution after alpha-beta-depleted transplantation in children listed by TCRdb under 2016. A note on the overall study: T-cell immune reconstitution after TCRalphabeta/CD19-depleted allogeneic hematopoietic cell transplantation in children was quantitatively tracked in the study by means of TCR repertoire profiling. On the study overall, not on this receptor specifically: The high TCRbeta diversity at day 60 in some patients was ascribed to recipient T cells and intrathymic progenitors that had survived conditioning. Over subsequent months, a decline in hyperexpanded clone frequencies was noted, and after one year, T-cell counts and TCRbeta diversity were mostly ascribed to newly produced T cells. The apparently early recovery of alphabetaT-cell counts about two months after transplant reportedly depended on only several hundred rapidly expanded clones that came from non-depleted graft cells.

Receptor libraries were prepared by PCR. Data came from an Illumina HiSeq 2500. Molecular barcoding was employed in the preparation of TCR libraries, with unique molecular identifiers being used to normalize TCRbeta repertoire quantification. The public sequencing data were trimmed at Q25 with fastp and processed into clonotypes with MiXCR by TCRdb, which kept only in-frame beta chains. When rows share a CDR3 protein, they turn into one entry using the most common DNA and genes. The sample records about 290,000 distinct CDR3 sequences, roughly 7.8% of which are singletons. Jointly, the top ten make up 9.1% of the sample. This clonotype was observed at least ten times. The antigen it binds to is not known. Qualities for individual bases were not recorded, and no much larger clone is one base off. Sample treatment or condition, as interpreted from the label and publication: allogeneic hematopoietic cell transplantation with graft depleted of TCRalphabeta T cells and CD19 B cells. Transplant recipients were children who received TCRalphabeta/CD19-depleted allogeneic hematopoietic cell grafts.

Including cysteine and phenylalanine, the CDR3 has 15 amino acids. Kept here is only the CDR3 DNA, which spans 45 bases and is read in frame from base 1. The germline V end is reduced by 3 bases and the J end by 5 bases; junction bases left unmatched: 4. According to the germline V gene, CDR1 reads SGHTA and CDR2 reads FQGNSA. This TCR derives from a female patient aged 2-15 years who had a stem cell transplant for Fanconi anemia, so the T cells may come from the graft donor. Recombination linked TRBV7-2 to TRBJ1-6, and 7 junction bases match TRBD1. Specimen: peripheral blood, collected 360 days after TCRalphabeta/CD19-depleted stem cell transplant. The CDR3: CASSFGTDHNSPLHF. The nucleotide sequence is given as TGTGCCAGCAGCTTTGGGACAGATCATAATTCACCCCTCCACTTT.